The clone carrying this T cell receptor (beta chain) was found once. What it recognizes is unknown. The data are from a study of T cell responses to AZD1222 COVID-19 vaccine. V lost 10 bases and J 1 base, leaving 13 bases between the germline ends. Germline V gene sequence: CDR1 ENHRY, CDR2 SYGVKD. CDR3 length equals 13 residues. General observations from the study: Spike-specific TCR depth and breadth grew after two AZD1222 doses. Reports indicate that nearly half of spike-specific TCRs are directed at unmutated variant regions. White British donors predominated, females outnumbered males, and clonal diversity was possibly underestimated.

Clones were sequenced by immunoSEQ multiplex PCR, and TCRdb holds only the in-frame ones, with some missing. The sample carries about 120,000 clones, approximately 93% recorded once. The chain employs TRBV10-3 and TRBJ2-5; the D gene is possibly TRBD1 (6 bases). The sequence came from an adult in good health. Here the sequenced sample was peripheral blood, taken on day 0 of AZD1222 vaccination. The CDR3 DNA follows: TGTGCCACCGGGACACCTGCCCAAGAGACCCAGTACTTC. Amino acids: CATGTPAQETQYF.